This T cell receptor beta chain came from a study of T-cell memory formation after mild COVID-19 (dated by TCRdb to the early 2020s). For the wider study: TCR sequence clusters from the two donors were largely donor specific. Longitudinal TCRalpha and TCRbeta repertoire sequencing tracked T-cell clones expanding and contracting after mild COVID-19 in two donors. The cohort was made up of two young adult volunteers, one female and one male, who were previously healthy. Results the study describes overall, beyond this receptor: Only a couple of mild cases were covered in the study, and larger cohorts including severe cases with pre-infection samples were considered necessary. Clones that contracted from day 15 to 85 showed balanced CD4/CD8 phenotypes, whereas a second wave of clones that expanded from day 15 to 37 leaned towards CD4+. Some responding clones were detected in pre-infection memory, which suggested that pre-existing cross-reactive memory T cells had joined the SARS-CoV-2 response. Contracting CD4+ clones were found mainly in CM and EM memory subsets, while CD8+ clones were enriched in EMRA. Whether the second-wave clones peaking on day 37 were SARS-CoV-2 specific was not confirmed.

According to the germline V gene (reference sequence), CDR1 reads DFQATT and CDR2 reads SNEGSKA. Reading from cysteine to phenylalanine, the CDR3 counts 16 amino acids. The retained sequence is limited to the CDR3, 48 bases, with the frame set at the first base. Relative to germline, V is missing 3 bases and J is missing 7 bases, with 13 bases of the junction outside any gene match. Sequencing was performed on an Illumina NovaSeq 6000. cDNA libraries for TCRalpha and TCRbeta were prepared by 5'RACE using constant-segment primers, with sample barcodes and unique molecular identifiers added. Trizol reagent was used to extract RNA from every sample. Library amplification was performed in two PCR steps, and a second sample barcode and Illumina TruSeq adapters were introduced in the second step. Sequencing of the libraries was done on an Illumina NovaSeq, producing 2 x 150 bp paired-end reads. The original pipeline was this. The reads were demultiplexed and collapsed into UMI-guided consensus sequences using migec v1.2.7. Using mixcr v2.1.11, UMI consensuses were aligned to TRA and TRB V and J templates and then assembled into clonotypes. Clonotypes were classified as expanded or contracted when called significant by both edgeR and NoisET, with noise models trained on biological replicates. For edgeR calls, the cutoffs were a false discovery rate-adjusted p below 0.01 and a log2 fold-change threshold of 1. PCA with hierarchical clustering of max-normalized trajectories of the 1000 most abundant clonotypes was used as exploratory dynamics analysis. Separately sequenced CD4+ and CD8+ repertoires were used to assign a CD4 or CD8 phenotype to each responding clone. TCRdb reprocessing: public reads trimmed at Q25 with fastp, clones called with MiXCR, in-frame beta chains kept. When rows share a CDR3 protein, they turn into one entry using the most common DNA and genes. In this record, the V and J calls reflect TCRdb's handling and not the investigators' own analysis. This sample comprises about 350,000 distinct CDR3 sequences, approximately 22% of them detected only once. The ten top clones hold roughly 23% of the sample.

PBMCs were isolated by Ficoll-Paque density gradient centrifugation. Details on this clonotype: It lacks a known antigen. No base quality information exists; no much larger clone differs at one position.

Material: PBMCs or a T cell subset sorted from them (not recorded which). The TCR was taken from a man aged 18 to 30 who had mild COVID-19 (a few samples of this study predate the infection). The sample titles of this study are shuffled in the database, so cell type and time point are left out; the donor was told from shared clones. This receptor chain uses TRBV20-1 and TRBJ2-1; 9 nucleotides in the junction match TRBD2. The bases read TGCAGTGCTAGCCCCGGTGGCGGGGGGGGTCGGAATGAGCAGTTCTTC. It is translated as CSASPGGGGGRNEQFF.